These 20 T cell receptor beta chains were all obtained from the same sample, sequenced in a study of blood T cells in healthy people across ages. Alongside a J-beta primer mix, a sample-barcoded 5' primer served in a second PCR lasting about 7 to 12 cycles. TCRdb reprocessed the 5' RACE reads with MiXCR, giving one entry per CDR3 protein. Altogether more than 1,400,000 distinct CDR3 sequences are present, approximately 40% being singletons, with the ten largest covering roughly 7.9%. The sample taken for sequencing was blood. These receptors were obtained from a woman between 18 and 29 years old in good health.

The chain uses TRBV12-5 and TRBJ2-1; D might be TRBD1 (6 bases). The V gene's germline CDR1 is LGHNT and CDR2 FRNRAP. V was cut by 4 bases and J by 4 bases, with 17 bases left in between. The CDR3 extends over 16 amino acids. Here the CDR3 reads CASGSTPGHLYNEQFF. CDR3 coding DNA: TGTGCTAGTGGTTCAACGCCGGGACACCTATACAATGAGCAGTTCTTC.

The V and J genes are TRBV5-1 and TRBJ2-3, with TRBD2 matching over 10 bases. CDR1 is SGHRS, CDR2 YFSETQ, per germline. The CDR3 runs 16 residues. V lost 3 bases to trimming and J lost 1 base; unmatched junction nucleotides: 5. The CDR3 is CASSSGLAERTDTQYF. CDR3 nucleotides: TGCGCCAGCAGCTCCGGACTAGCGGAGCGCACAGATACGCAGTATTTT.

The V call is TRBV11-2, the J call TRBJ2-5, with D tentatively TRBD2 (5 bases). CDR1 SGHAT and CDR2 FQNNGV come from the germline V gene. V dropped 5 bases and J dropped 1 base, with 14 bases sitting between them. This CDR3 is built from 15 residues. CDR3 amino acids: CASSPGPGSQETQYF. The CDR3 nucleotides read TGTGCCAGCAGCCCCGGTCCGGGGTCCCAAGAGACCCAGTACTTC. Full variable domain (missing parts from reference TRBV11-2 and TRBJ2-5): EAGVAQSPRYKIIEKRQSVAFWCNPISGHATLYWYQQILGQGPKLLIQFQNNGVVDDSQLPKDRFSAERLKGVDSTLKIQPAKLEDSAVYLCASSPGPGSQETQYFGPGTRLLVL.

As to this clonotype: An end of the junction differs from the germline gene, which may be a read error. The chain combines TRBV5-1 with TRBJ2-1; D may be TRBD1 or TRBD2 (5 bases each). The germline CDR1 and CDR2 sequences are SGHRS and YFSETQ. CDR3 length equals 14 residues. The CDR3 is CASSTSGAYNERFF. The CDR3 nucleotides are TGCGCCAGCAGCACGTCCGGGGCCTACAATGAGCGGTTCTTC.

This clonotype was seen only a few times. CDR3 loop: CASSLAGQPNEKLFF. The CDR3 nucleotides are TGCGCCAGCAGCCTCGCGGGACAGCCCAATGAAAAACTGTTTTTT. V and J are TRBV5-1 and TRBJ1-4, with 7 bases fitting TRBD1. Germline CDR1 SGHRS, CDR2 YFSETQ. This CDR3 has 15 residues. Trimming cost V 4 bases and J 5 bases; bases outside gene matches: 8.

This clonotype has only a few counts. The rearrangement joins TRBV11-2 to TRBJ2-7; 8 positions agree with TRBD1. There are 16 residues in the CDR3. V was clipped by 1 base and J by 7 bases; unmatched bases: 12. CDR1 is SGHAT, CDR2 FQNNGV, per germline. CDR3 loop: CASSLGAGGASSEQYF. The CDR3 DNA follows: TGTGCCAGCAGCTTAGGAGCAGGGGGCGCTTCCAGTGAGCAGTACTTC.

V usage is TRBV6-5 and J usage is TRBJ2-7, with 11 bases fitting TRBD2. V was pared by 4 bases and J by 0 bases, with 5 bases of the junction left unmatched. The length of the CDR3 is 16 residues. The germline CDR1 and CDR2 sequences are MNHEY and SVGAGI. DNA for the CDR3: TGTGCCAGCAGTTCAAAGGGACTAGCGGTCTCCTACGAGCAGTACTTC. Its translation: CASSSKGLAVSYEQYF.

The chain employs TRBV6-5 and TRBJ2-4; no clear D gene. Trimming pared 4 bases from V and 0 bases from J, leaving 13 bases between. Germline V lookup: CDR1 MNHEY, CDR2 SVGAGI. The length of the CDR3 is 16 residues. CDR3 nucleotide sequence: TGTGCCAGCAGTTCCGCTGGGCGGCTAGCCAAAAACATTCAGTACTTC. The encoded protein is CASSSAGRLAKNIQYF.

The chain couples TRBV4-1 to TRBJ1-5; no clear D. Germline V gives CDR1 MGHRA, CDR2 YSYEKL. Trimming cost V 1 base and J 5 bases, with 6 bases left between them. The CDR3 runs 13 residues. This CDR3 reads CASSQVIDQPQHF. The CDR3 region has the DNA TGCGCCAGCAGCCAAGTGATTGATCAGCCCCAGCATTTT.

The table lists this clonotype with a few counts. The rearrangement links TRBV7-6 to TRBJ2-3, with a possible D match to TRBD1 (6 bases). The CDR3 is made up of 15 amino acids. V lost 4 bases to trimming and J lost 0 bases, with 11 bases between them. CDR1 is SGHVS, CDR2 FNYEAQ, per germline. The CDR3: CASSSGTSSTDTQYF. The CDR3 nucleotides read TGTGCCAGCAGCTCCGGGACATCTAGCACAGATACGCAGTATTTT.

This clonotype has more than one count but fewer than ten. The chain joins TRBV6-1 to TRBJ2-1; 10 bases are a match to TRBD2. V was pared by 8 bases and J by 7 bases, with 5 bases of the junction left unmatched. CDR1 and CDR2 from the germline V gene are MNHNS and SASEGT. The CDR3 length is 13 residues. This CDR3 is CASGLAGANEQFF. CDR3 nucleotide sequence: TGTGCCAGCGGGCTAGCGGGAGCAAATGAGCAGTTCTTC.

This clonotype was found many times. This chain connects TRBV10-3 to TRBJ1-1, with D maybe TRBD1 (5 bases). Germline CDR1 reads ENHRY; CDR2 reads SYGVKD. Trimming took off 0 bases at V and 0 bases at J, with 8 bases between the two ends. This CDR3 has 15 amino acids. The CDR3 DNA follows: TGTGCCATCAGTGAGTCGCCGGGGCTGAACACTGAAGCTTTCTTT. It encodes CAISESPGLNTEAFF.

This CDR3 is CASSPRPNTYEQYF. The CDR3 coding sequence is TGTGCCAGCAGCCCCCGCCCGAATACCTACGAGCAGTACTTC. This chain links TRBV7-2 with TRBJ2-7; D is ambiguous. The germline gives CDR1 SGHTA, CDR2 FQGNSA. The CDR3 spans 14 residues. V lost 5 bases to trimming and J lost 2 bases, with 13 bases between them.

The chain uses TRBV29-1 and TRBJ2-1; 7 bases align to TRBD2. With V trimmed by 0 bases and J by 2 bases, 7 bases remained unmatched. The CDR3 loop spans 16 amino acids. Germline loops: CDR1 SQVTM, CDR2 ANQGSEA. The CDR3 DNA reads TGCAGCGTTGAAGATTGGGGGGGGACGACCTACAATGAGCAGTTCTTC. Translated, it gives CSVEDWGGTTYNEQFF.

V is TRBV20-1 and J is TRBJ2-7; D might be TRBD1 (7 bases). The DNA matches TRBJ2-5 better at its end, which makes the J call doubtful. CDR3 size: 13 residues. Looked up from germline, CDR1 is DFQATT and CDR2 is SNEGSKA (reference sequence). The CDR3: CSAPRQGGETQYF. The CDR3 coding sequence is TGCAGTGCTCCCCGACAGGGAGGAGAGACCCAGTACTTC.

The chain employs TRBV5-1 and TRBJ2-7, with 9 bases that match TRBD2. J gave up 2 bases and V 5 bases, and 5 bases lay outside the gene matches. CDR3 length: 14 residues. CDR1 and CDR2 from the germline V gene are SGHRS and YFSETQ. The CDR3 region has the DNA TGCGCCAGCAGATTAGCGGGAGCCCCCTACGAGCAGTACTTC. Its translation: CASRLAGAPYEQYF.

This clonotype was seen a handful of times. The V and J genes are TRBV20-1 and TRBJ2-7; 7 positions match TRBD1. V lost 2 bases to trimming and J lost 5 bases; unmatched junction nucleotides: 12. CDR1 DFQATT and CDR2 SNEGSKA come from the germline V gene (reference sequence). The length of the CDR3 is 15 residues. The CDR3 loop reads CSARRPDRDIDEQYF. The CDR3 nucleotides read TGCAGTGCTAGAAGACCTGACAGGGACATCGACGAGCAGTACTTC.

The chain recombines TRBV6-1 with TRBJ2-1; TRBD2 matches at 7 bases. The J call may be in error: the DNA end matches TRBJ2-7 better. Per the germline V gene, CDR1 is MNHNS and CDR2 is SASEGT. The CDR3 is made up of 14 amino acids. CDR3 in DNA: TGTGCCAGCAGGATACTAGCGTCCTACAATGAGCAGTACTTC. It encodes CASRILASYNEQYF.

This clonotype was picked up a small number of times. The CDR3 DNA reads as TGTGCCAGCAGCTTAAGCGGGGGGGCCTCGGATGAGCAGTTCTTC. Translation: CASSLSGGASDEQFF. The gene calls are TRBV13 and TRBJ2-1, with 10 bases matching TRBD2. The germline V gene encodes CDR1 PRHDT and CDR2 FYEKMQ (reference sequence). V dropped 2 bases and J dropped 8; count of bases not matched to a gene: 6. The CDR3 totals 15 residues.

The rearrangement links TRBV30 to TRBJ1-2; D is unclear. Germline CDR1 and CDR2: GTSNPN and SVGIG (reference sequence). V lost 3 bases to trimming and J lost 7 bases, with 15 bases between them. The CDR3 runs to 13 residues. Here the CDR3 reads CAWSPGLTGGYTF. DNA for the CDR3: TGTGCCTGGAGCCCAGGCCTTACGGGTGGCTACACCTTC.